The next 32 T cell receptor beta chains were all read from a single sample in a study of shared clonotypes between healthy human individuals. The assay was immunoSEQ multiplex PCR, and TCRdb's table has in-frame clones only and misses some. In the table there are about 2.1 million clones, just under 95% of which are singletons. Positively selected for CCR7, the CD45RO-negative cells used as naive CD8 cells excluded terminally differentiated effector memory CD45RA+ cells. Sequenced: naive CD8+ T cells from PBMCs. The receptors derive from a man younger than 30 in good health. Some clones in this sample may be carry-over from other donors' samples.

J is TRBJ2-7 and V is TRBV28, with D perhaps TRBD2 (6 bases). The CDR3 spans 15 residues. Trimming shortened V by 3 bases and J by 4 bases, and 16 bases separated the two germline ends. CDR1 and CDR2 (germline): MDHEN, SYDVKM. CDR3 residues: CASSFGGNPLYEQYF. CDR3 in DNA: TGTGCCAGCAGTTTCGGCGGGAACCCTCTTTACGAGCAGTACTTC.

The CDR3 sequence is CASSLGLSYEQYF. For the CDR3, the DNA is TGTGCCAGCAGCCTCGGCCTCTCCTACGAGCAGTACTTC. This sequence joins TRBV13 and TRBJ2-7; D is undetermined. V gave up 5 bases and J gave up 0 bases, with 8 bases separating them. The germline V gene encodes CDR1 PRHDT and CDR2 FYEKMQ (reference sequence). CDR3 length equals 13 residues.

In this sample, this clone turned up once. This sequence joins TRBV5-4 and TRBJ1-1; possibly TRBD1 for D (6 bases). CDR3 length: 13 amino acids. V lost 3 bases to trimming and J lost 7 bases, with 13 bases between them. Germline CDR1 and CDR2: SGHNT and YYREEE (reference sequence). The CDR3 nucleotides are TGTGCCAGCAGCTACAGGACAGAAGTTGAAGCTTTCTTT. Translating gives CASSYRTEVEAFF.

The chain has TRBV4-1 and TRBJ1-5; possible D gene TRBD1, 5 bases. In germline, CDR1 is MGHRA, CDR2 YSYEKL. The CDR3 totals 17 residues. V was cut by 1 base and J by 5 bases, with 18 bases left in between. The CDR3 DNA reads TGCGCCAGCAGCCAAGTTGTCCTGGGCCCGGGGGATCAGCCCCAGCATTTT. As protein: CASSQVVLGPGDQPQHF.

This chain joins TRBV7-9 and TRBJ1-2, with D hard to call. From germline, CDR1 is SEHNR and CDR2 FQNEAQ (reference sequence). V was cut by 5 bases and J by 0 bases, with 13 bases left in between. This CDR3 comprises 15 residues. The CDR3 bases are TGTGCCAGCAGCCCCCCCGGACCCACTAACTATGGCTACACCTTC. It translates to CASSPPGPTNYGYTF.

The chain combines TRBV28 with TRBJ2-5; 7 nucleotides line up with TRBD1. Germline V gene lookup returns CDR1 MDHEN and CDR2 SYDVKM. The CDR3 is 16 amino acids. After removal of 3 bases from V and 3 bases from J, the junction contained 10 bases not matched to a gene. The chain's CDR3 is CASSLELTGYEETQYF. The CDR3, as DNA: TGTGCCAGCAGTTTGGAACTGACAGGGTATGAAGAGACCCAGTACTTC.

This chain links TRBV5-1 with TRBJ1-1; TRBD1 aligns across 9 bases. Germline values: CDR1 SGHRS, CDR2 YFSETQ. The CDR3 is 16 amino acids. V dropped 7 bases and J dropped 0; count of bases not matched to a gene: 10. The DNA of the CDR3 is TGCGCCAGCGGCGCCACAGGGGGCCCCATGAACACTGAAGCTTTCTTT. Protein: CASGATGGPMNTEAFF.

The V and J genes are TRBV5-1 and TRBJ2-1; 8 positions agree with TRBD2. J gave up 8 bases and V 3 bases, and 13 bases lay outside the gene matches. The CDR3 is made up of 16 amino acids. Germline V gene data show CDR1 as SGHRS and CDR2 as YFSETQ. The CDR3 loop is CASSWGPAGVVDEQFF. DNA for the CDR3: TGCGCCAGCAGCTGGGGGCCAGCGGGAGTTGTCGATGAGCAGTTCTTC.

The rearrangement joins TRBV13 to TRBJ1-1; D call uncertain. V shed 4 bases and J shed 1 base, with 16 bases lying between them. This CDR3 is built from 16 residues. Germline V gives CDR1 PRHDT, CDR2 FYEKMQ (reference sequence). The DNA of the CDR3 is TGTGCCAGCAGCTCCGCTTTCCGGGCTGCGAACACTGAAGCTTTCTTT. This codes for CASSSAFRAANTEAFF.

The chain carries TRBV5-1 and TRBJ2-7; the D call may be TRBD1 or TRBD2 (6 bases each). The ends were cut back, 1 base at V and 3 bases at J, with 11 bases in the middle. The CDR3 is 14 residues long. Germline loops: CDR1 SGHRS, CDR2 YFSETQ. The CDR3 region has the DNA TGCGCCAGCAGCTTGCCAGGGGAGGTCTACGAGCAGTACTTC. The encoded protein is CASSLPGEVYEQYF.

The chain has TRBV4-1 and TRBJ1-3; D ambiguous. Between the trimmed V and J ends, which lost 5 bases and 2 bases, there was a span of 16 bases. Germline CDR1 and CDR2: MGHRA and YSYEKL. This CDR3 has 16 amino acids. The CDR3 DNA is TGCGCCAGCAGCAACTTCTTGGTGGGAGCTGGAAACACCATATATTTT. As protein: CASSNFLVGAGNTIYF.

This chain uses TRBV27 with TRBJ2-2; TRBD1 is a possible D gene (6 bases). Trimming pared 5 bases from V and 7 bases from J, leaving 11 bases between. The CDR3 extends over 13 amino acids. Germline CDR1 reads MNHEY; CDR2 reads SMNVEV (reference sequence). The CDR3 sequence: CASSIRGNGELFF. In nucleotides, the CDR3 is TGTGCCAGCAGTATCAGGGGTAACGGGGAGCTGTTTTTT.

The chain joins TRBV6-5 to TRBJ2-7, with 7 positions matching TRBD2. Germline values: CDR1 MNHEY, CDR2 SVGAGI. The junction had 8 bases not matched to a gene; V was cut back by 2 bases and J by 1 base. The CDR3 is made up of 16 amino acids. CDR3: CASSYGPAGKSYEQYF. As DNA, the CDR3 is TGTGCCAGCAGTTACGGCCCAGCGGGAAAATCCTACGAGCAGTACTTC.

This chain links TRBV4-3 with TRBJ2-7, with a weak D call TRBD2 (5 bases). There are 14 residues in the CDR3. Germline loops: CDR1 LGHNA, CDR2 YSLEER. The V end lost 4 bases, the J end lost 9 bases, and 19 bases lay between the germline ends. CDR3 loop: CASSPSSSSGMQYF. CDR3 in DNA: TGCGCCAGCAGCCCGTCCAGTTCTTCCGGGATGCAGTACTTC.

Turning to this clone: The same CDR3 also results from other DNA sequences found in this sample. The chain uses TRBV27 and TRBJ1-1, with D tentatively TRBD1 (6 bases). Trimming shortened V by 0 bases and J by 3 bases, and 8 bases separated the two germline ends. CDR3 length equals 14 residues. Per germline, CDR1 MNHEY and CDR2 SMNVEV (reference sequence). As DNA, the CDR3 is TGTGCCAGCAGTTTATCTGGGGGCTACACTGAAGCTTTCTTT. Amino acids: CASSLSGGYTEAFF.

V usage is TRBV29-1 and J usage is TRBJ1-4; 9 positions match TRBD1. CDR1 is SQVTM and CDR2 is ANQGSEA in the germline V gene. CDR3 length: 13 residues. With 5 bases clipped from V and 7 bases from J, the junction kept 5 bases outside the gene matches. The CDR3 protein is CSVTGGAGEKLFF. DNA for the CDR3: TGCAGCGTTACAGGGGGCGCGGGTGAAAAACTGTTTTTT. The full variable domain, with the rest looked up from reference TRBV29-1 and TRBJ1-4, is SAVISQKPSRDICQRGTSLTIQCQVDSQVTMMFWYRQQPGQSLTLIATANQGSEATYESGFVIDKFPISRPNLTFSTLTVSNMSPEDSSIYLCSVTGGAGEKLFFGSGTQLSVL.

This chain links TRBV27 with TRBJ2-2, with a weak D call TRBD1 (5 bases). Looked up from germline, CDR1 is MNHEY and CDR2 is SMNVEV (reference sequence). The V end lost 5 bases, the J end lost 7 bases, and 17 bases lay between the germline ends. This CDR3 spans 15 amino acids. CDR3 residues: CASSLYPGLYGELFF. CDR3 in DNA: TGTGCCAGCAGTCTATACCCAGGGTTGTACGGGGAGCTGTTTTTT.

The chain links TRBV9 to TRBJ2-3; tentative D call: TRBD2 (6 bases). The CDR3 extends over 16 amino acids. In germline, CDR1 is SGDLS, CDR2 YYNGEE. The V and J ends lost 1 base and 3 bases respectively, with 15 bases between them. CDR3 DNA: TGTGCCAGCAGCGTAATGGGACTGCCAGGTACAGATACGCAGTATTTT. Residues: CASSVMGLPGTDTQYF.

This clone was counted a few times. The chain carries TRBV28 and TRBJ2-7, with 7 bases lining up with TRBD1. From germline, CDR1 is MDHEN and CDR2 SYDVKM. The CDR3 is made up of 14 amino acids. Losses at the gene ends were 5 bases for V and 3 bases for J; bases not matched to a gene: 7. In nucleotides, the CDR3 is TGTGCCAGCAGTCCCGGGACAGCGGTCTACGAGCAGTACTTC. The encoded protein is CASSPGTAVYEQYF.

The genes are TRBV9 and TRBJ2-7; D possibly corresponds to TRBD1 (6 bases). V was pared by 4 bases and J by 3 bases, with 17 bases between. The CDR3 contains 15 residues. Germline V gene lookup returns CDR1 SGDLS and CDR2 YYNGEE. CDR3 sequence: CASSPRGSQNYEQYF. The CDR3 coding sequence is TGTGCCAGCAGCCCCAGGGGCTCCCAAAACTACGAGCAGTACTTC.

Details on this clone: This sample also contains other DNA sequences that code for the same CDR3. V is TRBV29-1 and J is TRBJ1-1; no clear D. The CDR3 has 12 residues. Germline values: CDR1 SQVTM, CDR2 ANQGSEA. V gave up 6 bases and J gave up 1 base, with 9 bases separating them. CDR3 sequence: CSVLTGNTEAFF. The CDR3 coding sequence is TGCAGCGTACTGACGGGGAACACTGAAGCTTTCTTT. The full variable domain, its missing parts supplied by reference TRBV29-1 and TRBJ1-1, is SAVISQKPSRDICQRGTSLTIQCQVDSQVTMMFWYRQQPGQSLTLIATANQGSEATYESGFVIDKFPISRPNLTFSTLTVSNMSPEDSSIYLCSVLTGNTEAFFGQGTRLTVV.

The V call is TRBV19, the J call TRBJ2-7, with 9 bases fitting TRBD1. There are 15 residues in the CDR3. The ends lost 4 bases at V and 5 bases at J; junction bases unmatched: 9. CDR1 and CDR2 from the germline V gene are LNHDA and SQIVND (reference sequence). DNA for the CDR3: TGTGCCAGTAGTACCACCGGGACAGGGTACGACGAGCAGTACTTC. Its protein is CASSTTGTGYDEQYF.

Remarks on this clone: This same CDR3 is encoded by further DNA sequences in the sample. This rearrangement joins TRBV27 to TRBJ2-1, with D tentatively TRBD2 (5 bases). The CDR3 covers 16 residues. CDR1 MNHEY and CDR2 SMNVEV come from the germline V gene (reference sequence). Trimming stripped 5 bases from V and 0 bases from J, with 14 bases between. The CDR3 here is CASSLTPGSSYNEQFF. CDR3 nucleotide sequence: TGTGCCAGCAGTCTAACACCTGGGAGCTCCTACAATGAGCAGTTCTTC.

This clone was detected once. The same CDR3 arises from other DNA sequences in this sample as well. The chain links TRBV11-2 to TRBJ2-2; D gene ambiguous. CDR1 is SGHAT and CDR2 is FQNNGV in the germline V gene. Trimming removed 1 base at V and 6 bases at J, with 6 bases between. The CDR3 loop spans 13 amino acids. The chain's CDR3 is CASSLVGAGELFF. Written as DNA, the CDR3 is TGTGCCAGCAGCTTAGTCGGAGCCGGGGAGCTGTTTTTT.

V is TRBV29-1 and J is TRBJ2-1, with 14 bases lining up with TRBD2. Germline-derived CDR1 and CDR2 are SQVTM and ANQGSEA. The CDR3 has 14 residues. The CDR3 here is CGTSGRGSYNEQFF. CDR3 coding DNA: TGCGGGACTAGCGGGAGAGGCTCCTACAATGAGCAGTTCTTC.

This chain connects TRBV28 to TRBJ2-1; 9 positions match TRBD2. The germline V gene has CDR1 MDHEN and CDR2 SYDVKM. V trimming: 2 bases; J trimming: 5 bases; junction bases outside the gene matches: 7. The CDR3 covers 16 residues. The CDR3 loop reads CASSLLLAGKHNEQFF. In nucleotides, the CDR3 is TGTGCCAGCAGTTTACTTCTAGCGGGGAAACACAATGAGCAGTTCTTC.

V gene TRBV5-8 combines with J gene TRBJ1-4; the D gene is possibly TRBD1 (5 bases). V was pared by 0 bases and J by 5 bases, with 14 bases between. CDR1 is SGHTS, CDR2 YDEGEE, per germline. The CDR3 is 16 residues long. CDR3 sequence (DNA): TGTGCCAGCAGCTTGGAGAGGGACGGGGTGAATGAAAAACTGTTTTTT. Translation: CASSLERDGVNEKLFF.

The sample holds one count of this clone. The chain has TRBV4-3 and TRBJ2-7; TRBD1 matches 9 bases. The trim removed 3 bases at V and 2 bases at J, leaving 11 bases unmatched. Germline CDR1 LGHNA, CDR2 YSLEER. CDR3 length equals 17 residues. The DNA for the CDR3 is TGCGCCAGCAGCCATTTTACAGGGGGCGCAAGGACCTACGAGCAGTACTTC. Translated, it gives CASSHFTGGARTYEQYF.

The V and J genes are TRBV27 and TRBJ2-3, with D maybe TRBD2 (6 bases). The germline V and J ends were trimmed by 5 bases and 0 bases, with 21 bases remaining between them. CDR1 is MNHEY, CDR2 SMNVEV, per germline (reference sequence). This CDR3 comprises 18 residues. This chain's CDR3 is CASSLPRGTPTSTDTQYF. The CDR3 DNA reads TGTGCCAGCAGTCTCCCCCGGGGGACGCCCACTAGCACAGATACGCAGTATTTT.

The chain carries TRBV27 and TRBJ2-1; D call uncertain. In germline, CDR1 is MNHEY, CDR2 SMNVEV (reference sequence). The CDR3 contains 13 residues. V lost 6 bases to trimming and J lost 6 bases, with 12 bases between them. Here the CDR3 DNA reads TGTGCCAGCAGCCTCACCGAGTTCAATGAGCAGTTCTTC. This gives the protein CASSLTEFNEQFF.

The chain employs TRBV28 and TRBJ1-2; 7 nucleotides line up with TRBD1. The CDR3 is 13 residues long. Germline V gene sequence: CDR1 MDHEN, CDR2 SYDVKM. Trimming removed 6 bases from V and 2 bases from J; junction bases left unmatched: 3. For the CDR3, the DNA is TGTGCCAGCAGCGCGGGACAGAACTATGGCTACACCTTC. The encoded protein is CASSAGQNYGYTF.

Notes on this clone: Other DNA sequences in the same sample also yield this CDR3. The genes are TRBV28 and TRBJ2-7, with 10 bases fitting TRBD1. Germline lookup yields CDR1 MDHEN and CDR2 SYDVKM. J lost 2 bases, V lost 3 bases, and 1 base had no gene match. The CDR3 extends over 14 amino acids. CDR3 loop: CASSLTGGAYEQYF. The CDR3, as DNA: TGTGCCAGCAGTTTGACAGGGGGCGCCTACGAGCAGTACTTC.